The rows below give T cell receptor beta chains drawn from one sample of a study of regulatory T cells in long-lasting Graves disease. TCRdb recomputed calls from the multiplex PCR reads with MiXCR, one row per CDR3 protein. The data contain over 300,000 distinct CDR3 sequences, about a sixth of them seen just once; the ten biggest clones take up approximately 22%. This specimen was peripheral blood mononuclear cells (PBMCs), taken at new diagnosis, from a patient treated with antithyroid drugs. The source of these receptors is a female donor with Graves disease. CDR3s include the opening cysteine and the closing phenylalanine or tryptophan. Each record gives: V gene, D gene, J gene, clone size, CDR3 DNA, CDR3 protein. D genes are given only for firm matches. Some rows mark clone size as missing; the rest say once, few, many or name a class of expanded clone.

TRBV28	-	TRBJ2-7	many	TGTGCCAGCAGTTCCCCCCTACGGCAGTACTTC	CASSSPLRQYF
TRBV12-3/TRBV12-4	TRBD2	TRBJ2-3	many	TGTGCCAGCAGATCCCGTCAAGCGGGGCCCACAGATACGCAGTATTTT	CASRSRQAGPTDTQYF
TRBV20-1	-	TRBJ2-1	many	TGCAGTGCCACACCACCCCCTGCCTATGAGCAGTTCTTC	CSATPPPAYEQFF
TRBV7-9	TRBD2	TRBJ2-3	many	TGTGCCAGCAGCTTATGGCGGACTAGCGGAAGTCATGCGACAGATACGCAGTATTTT	CASSLWRTSGSHATDTQYF
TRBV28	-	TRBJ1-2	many	TGTGCCAGCAGCACAGGGACCGGGGGCTATGGCTACACCTTC	CASSTGTGGYGYTF
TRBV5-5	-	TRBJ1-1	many	TGTGCCAGCAGCTTCAGCAGGGTGGGCACTGAAGCTTTCTTT	CASSFSRVGTEAFF
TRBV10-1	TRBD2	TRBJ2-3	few	TGCGCCAGCAGTGAGTACGGGACTAGCGTAGCAGATACGCAGTATTTT	CASSEYGTSVADTQYF
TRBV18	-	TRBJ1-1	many	TGTGCCAGCTCACTTACGGGTGTTGAAGCTTTCTTT	CASSLTGVEAFF
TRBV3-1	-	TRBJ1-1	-	TGTGCCAGCAGCCAACTGCAGGGGAACACTGAAGCTTTCTTT	CASSQLQGNTEAFF
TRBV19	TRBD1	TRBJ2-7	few	TGTGCCAGTAGTGTCTCGCCAGGGGGCTACGAGCAGTACTTC	CASSVSPGGYEQYF
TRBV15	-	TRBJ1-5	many	TGTGCCGCCAGCAGAGAAACCAGGCCGAGCAATCAGCCCCAGCATTTT	CAASRETRPSNQPQHF
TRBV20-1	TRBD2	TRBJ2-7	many	TGCAGTGCGTCTCTCCCGGGACTAGCGGGAGTAGGATCCTACGAGCAGTACTTC	CSASLPGLAGVGSYEQYF
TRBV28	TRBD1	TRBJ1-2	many	TGTGCCAGCAGTTTGGCGGGACAGTTGAACTATGGCTACACCTTC	CASSLAGQLNYGYTF
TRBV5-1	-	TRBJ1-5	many	TGCGCCAGCAGTGTAGGGGACGGGAGGAAGCCCCAGCATTTT	CASSVGDGRKPQHF
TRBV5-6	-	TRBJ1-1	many	TGTGCCAGCGCTGAACTTTTACAGGGTTGGACTGAAGCTTTCTTT	CASAELLQGWTEAFF
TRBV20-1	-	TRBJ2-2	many	TGCAGTGCTAGAGATGACACCGGGGAGCTGTTTTTT	CSARDDTGELFF
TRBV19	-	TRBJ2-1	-	TGTGCCAGTAGTATACGGCTACTGTACAATGAGCAGTTCTTC	CASSIRLLYNEQFF
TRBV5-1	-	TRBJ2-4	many	TGCGCCAGCAGCTTAGACCATCAAAACCTAGCCAAAAACATTCAGTACTTC	CASSLDHQNLAKNIQYF
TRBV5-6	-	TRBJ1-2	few	TGTGCCAGCAGCTTTAAGGCGGGGGGCTACACCTTC	CASSFKAGGYTF
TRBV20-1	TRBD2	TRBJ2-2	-	TGCAGTGCTAGACTACTAGCGGGAGGGACGAACACCGGGGAGCTGTTTTTT	CSARLLAGGTNTGELFF
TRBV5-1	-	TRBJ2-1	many	TGCGCCAGCAGCTGGGGGGCCAGATACAATGAGCAGTTCTTC	CASSWGARYNEQFF
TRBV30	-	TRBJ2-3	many	TGTGCCTGGACAGTTAGTCCTAGCACAGATACGCAGTATTTT	CAWTVSPSTDTQYF
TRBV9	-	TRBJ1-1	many	TGTGCCAGCAGCGCCTCCCCTGGGGTCCGTAGCACTGAAGCTTTCTTT	CASSASPGVRSTEAFF
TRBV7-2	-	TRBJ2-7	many	TGTGCCAGCAGTCATCGGCAGCAGTCCTACGAGCGGTACTTC	CASSHRQQSYERYF
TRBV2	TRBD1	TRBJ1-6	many	TGTGCCAGCAGTGAAGCGGGACAGCAGAATTCACCCCTCCACTTT	CASSEAGQQNSPLHF
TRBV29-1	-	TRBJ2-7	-	TGCAGCGTTGACCAGGGCAGGGGCCACGAGCAGTACTTC	CSVDQGRGHEQYF
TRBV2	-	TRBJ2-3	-	TGTGCCGGGAAGAGGGGGGCCACAGATACGCAGTATTTT	CAGKRGATDTQYF
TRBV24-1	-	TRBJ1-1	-	TGTGCCATCAGTGATTTAAGAGGCGCTGAAGCTTTCTTT	CAISDLRGAEAFF
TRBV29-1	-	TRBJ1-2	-	TGCAGCGTTGAAGTTAGGGATGGCTACACCTTC	CSVEVRDGYTF
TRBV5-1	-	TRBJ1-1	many	TGCGCCAGCAGCTTTGGCTACGGGAACACTGAAGCTTTCTTT	CASSFGYGNTEAFF
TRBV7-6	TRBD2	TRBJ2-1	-	TGTGCCAGCAGCTTAAGTCAGGGGACTAGCGGGAACAATGAGCAGTTCTTC	CASSLSQGTSGNNEQFF
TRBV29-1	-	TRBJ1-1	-	TGCAGCGTTGAAGAGGGGAACACTGAAGCTTTCTTT	CSVEEGNTEAFF